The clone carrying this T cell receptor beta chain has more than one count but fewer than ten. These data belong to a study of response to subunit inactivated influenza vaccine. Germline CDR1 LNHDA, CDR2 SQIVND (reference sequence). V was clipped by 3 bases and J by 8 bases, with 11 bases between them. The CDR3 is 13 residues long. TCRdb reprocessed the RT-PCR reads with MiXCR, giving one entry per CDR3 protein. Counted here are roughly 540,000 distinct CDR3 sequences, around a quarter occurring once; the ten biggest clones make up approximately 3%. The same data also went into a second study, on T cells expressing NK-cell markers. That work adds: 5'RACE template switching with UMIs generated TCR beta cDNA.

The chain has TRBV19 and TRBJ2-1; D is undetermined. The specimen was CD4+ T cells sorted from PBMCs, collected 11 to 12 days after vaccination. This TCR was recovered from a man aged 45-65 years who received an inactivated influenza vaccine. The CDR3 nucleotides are TGTGCCAGTAGTATTGGCCTCCGGGATGAGCAGTTCTTC. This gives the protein CASSIGLRDEQFF. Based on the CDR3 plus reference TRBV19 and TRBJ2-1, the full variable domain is DGGITQSPKYLFRKEGQNVTLSCEQNLNHDAMYWYRQDPGQGLRLIYYSQIVNDFQKGDIAEGYSVSREKKESFPLTVTSAQKNPTAFYLCASSIGLRDEQFFGPGTRLTVL.